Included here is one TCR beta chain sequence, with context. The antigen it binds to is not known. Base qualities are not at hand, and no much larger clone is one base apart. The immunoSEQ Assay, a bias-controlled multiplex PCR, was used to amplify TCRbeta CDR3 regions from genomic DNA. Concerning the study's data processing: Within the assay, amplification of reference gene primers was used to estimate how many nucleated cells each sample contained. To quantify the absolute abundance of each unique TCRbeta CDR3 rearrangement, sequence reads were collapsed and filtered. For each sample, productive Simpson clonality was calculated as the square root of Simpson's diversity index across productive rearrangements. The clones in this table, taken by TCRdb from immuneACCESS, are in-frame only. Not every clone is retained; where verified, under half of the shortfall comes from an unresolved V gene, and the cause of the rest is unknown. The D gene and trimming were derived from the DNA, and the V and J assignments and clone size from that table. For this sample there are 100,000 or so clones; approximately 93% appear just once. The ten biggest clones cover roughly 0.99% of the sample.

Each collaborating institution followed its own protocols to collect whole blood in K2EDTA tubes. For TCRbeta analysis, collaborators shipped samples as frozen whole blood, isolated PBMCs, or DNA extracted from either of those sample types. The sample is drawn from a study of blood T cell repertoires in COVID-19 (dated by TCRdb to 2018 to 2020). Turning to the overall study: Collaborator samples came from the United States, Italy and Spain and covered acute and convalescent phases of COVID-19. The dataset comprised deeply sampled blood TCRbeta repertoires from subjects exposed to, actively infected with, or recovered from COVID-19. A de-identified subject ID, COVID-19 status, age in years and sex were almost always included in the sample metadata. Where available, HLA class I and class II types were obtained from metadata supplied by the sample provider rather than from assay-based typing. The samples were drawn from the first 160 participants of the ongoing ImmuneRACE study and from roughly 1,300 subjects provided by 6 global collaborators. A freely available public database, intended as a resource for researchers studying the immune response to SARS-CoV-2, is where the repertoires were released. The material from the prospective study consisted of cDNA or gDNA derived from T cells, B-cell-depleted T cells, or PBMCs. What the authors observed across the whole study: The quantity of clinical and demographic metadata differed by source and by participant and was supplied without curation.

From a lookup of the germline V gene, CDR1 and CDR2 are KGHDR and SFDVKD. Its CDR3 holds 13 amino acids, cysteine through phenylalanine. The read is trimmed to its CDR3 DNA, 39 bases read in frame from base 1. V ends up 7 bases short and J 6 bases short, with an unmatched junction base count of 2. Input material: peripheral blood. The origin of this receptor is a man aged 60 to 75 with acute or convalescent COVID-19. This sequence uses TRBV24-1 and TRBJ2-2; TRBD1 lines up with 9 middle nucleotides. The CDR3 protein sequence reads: CATRDRGPGELFF. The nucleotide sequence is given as TGTGCCACCAGGGACAGGGGTCCCGGGGAGCTGTTTTTT.